Below are 16 T cell receptor beta chains sequenced from a single sample in a study of T cells in Graves' hyperthyroidism and ophthalmopathy. TCR beta CDR3 regions were amplified from RNA transcripts. During a first-round RT-PCR of the TCR CDR3, the HTBI primer set was used. TCRdb redid the calling of the multiplex PCR reads with MiXCR, one entry per CDR3 protein. The table has 500,000 or so distinct CDR3 sequences, roughly 15% seen once; the top ten hold approximately 18%. Sequenced sample: blood. Receptors were obtained from a woman younger than 30 with Graves' ophthalmopathy.

V and J are TRBV4-3 and TRBJ2-1; D not certain. This CDR3 comprises 16 residues. Between the trimmed V and J ends, which lost 1 base and 3 bases, there was a span of 13 bases. Per the germline V gene, CDR1 is LGHNA and CDR2 is YSLEER. CDR3 sequence: CASSQGRDHGYNEQFF. The CDR3 DNA sequence: TGCGCCAGCAGCCAAGGACGCGATCATGGCTACAATGAGCAGTTCTTC.

This clonotype was observed many times. V is TRBV20-1 and J is TRBJ2-7, with D perhaps given as TRBD1 or TRBD2 (5 bases each). CDR1 and CDR2 (germline): DFQATT, SNEGSKA (reference sequence). Trimming cost V 5 bases and J 0 bases, with 14 bases left between them. The CDR3 runs 14 residues. The CDR3 is CSAGTSGASYEQYF. The CDR3 region has the DNA TGCAGTGCTGGGACGTCTGGTGCCTCCTACGAGCAGTACTTC.

The genes are TRBV10-3 and TRBJ1-1; a possible D gene is TRBD1 (6 bases). CDR1 and CDR2 (germline): ENHRY, SYGVKD. There are 12 residues in the CDR3. The V gene lost 3 bases and the J gene lost 8 bases, with 10 bases spanning the gap. DNA of the CDR3: TGTGCCATCAGTGATGGACAGACCGAAGCTTTCTTT. Residues: CAISDGQTEAFF.

This chain joins TRBV6-1 and TRBJ2-5; D is possibly TRBD1 (5 bases). Germline values: CDR1 MNHNS, CDR2 SASEGT. The V end was cut by 7 bases, the J end by 5 bases, with 8 bases between. The CDR3 loop spans 11 amino acids. CDR3 bases: TGTGCCAGCAAGTCAGGGGAGACCCAGTACTTC. Protein: CASKSGETQYF.

As for this clonotype: A much larger clone is a single base away; this may be a read error. The gene calls are TRBV28 and TRBJ1-1; 8 bases are a match to TRBD1. The CDR3 spans 17 residues. V was clipped by 6 bases and J by 3 bases; unmatched bases: 15. Germline loops: CDR1 MDHEN, CDR2 SYDVKM. The CDR3 region has the DNA TGTGCCAGCAGCCCTGGGGCAGGGGGCGAGGAAGACACTGAAGCTTTCTTT. As protein: CASSPGAGGEEDTEAFF.

The rearrangement joins TRBV19 to TRBJ1-5; the D is unclear. Trimming took 1 base from V and 12 from J, leaving 7 bases between them. The CDR3 has 11 residues. Germline V gene data show CDR1 as LNHDA and CDR2 as SQIVND (reference sequence). CDR3 in amino acids: CASSIGRDQHF. CDR3 sequence (DNA): TGTGCCAGTAGTATAGGCCGGGACCAGCATTTT.

This clonotype has more than one count but fewer than ten. The rearrangement links TRBV29-1 to TRBJ2-5; 8 bases match TRBD2. Germline V gives CDR1 SQVTM, CDR2 ANQGSEA. V was clipped by 8 bases and J by 1 base; unmatched bases: 6. The CDR3 consists of 13 residues. The CDR3 nucleotides read TGCAGCACCTTAGCGGGGAGCCAAGAGACCCAGTACTTC. This gives the protein CSTLAGSQETQYF.

This clonotype came up many times. This chain links TRBV30 with TRBJ1-5; D is uncertain. V was clipped by 2 bases and J by 2 bases, with 10 bases between them. The CDR3 extends over 14 amino acids. Germline CDR1 GTSNPN, CDR2 SVGIG (reference sequence). CDR3 protein: CAWSIGEGNQPQHF. The CDR3 region has the DNA TGTGCCTGGAGTATCGGGGAAGGCAATCAGCCCCAGCATTTT.

The CDR3 DNA sequence: TGCGCCAGCAGCCAAAGTAAAGGGGGCCCGAACACTGAAGCTTTCTTT. It codes for CASSQSKGGPNTEAFF. The chain links TRBV4-1 to TRBJ1-1; 7 bases align to TRBD1. The CDR3 has 16 amino acids. The germline V gene has CDR1 MGHRA and CDR2 YSYEKL. V lost 2 bases and J lost 1; bases outside the gene matches: 7.

This clonotype was counted between two and nine times. The chain couples TRBV13 to TRBJ1-3; no clear D. Germline CDR1 is PRHDT and CDR2 is FYEKMQ (reference sequence). Trimming took 4 bases from V and 3 from J, leaving 10 bases between them. The CDR3 sequence is 14 residues long. CDR3 in amino acids: CASSSWTDGNTIYF. The CDR3 coding sequence is TGTGCCAGCAGCTCCTGGACTGATGGAAACACCATATATTTT.

This clonotype was observed many times. The V and J genes are TRBV18 and TRBJ1-4; D remains unclear. Trimming pared 5 bases from V and 8 bases from J, leaving 12 bases between. The CDR3 sequence is 13 residues long. Looked up from germline, CDR1 is KGHSH and CDR2 is LQKENI. The CDR3 is CASSTGGGEKLFF. The DNA for the CDR3 is TGTGCCAGCTCAACGGGAGGCGGAGAAAAACTGTTTTTT.

The chain is built from TRBV5-1 and TRBJ2-7; 9 bases match TRBD1. The V and J ends lost 4 bases and 7 bases, in that order; junction bases with no gene match: 9. Germline V CDR1 and CDR2: SGHRS, YFSETQ. This CDR3 is 14 amino acids long. Written as DNA, the CDR3 is TGCGCCAGCAGCCCCGGGACAGGGTTGTGGGAGCAGTACTTC. It encodes CASSPGTGLWEQYF. Full variable domain (outside the CDR3, taken from reference TRBV5-1 and TRBJ2-7): KAGVTQTPRYLIKTRGQQVTLSCSPISGHRSVSWYQQTPGQGLQFLFEYFSETQRNKGNFPGRFSGRQFSNSRSEMNVSTLELGDSALYLCASSPGTGLWEQYFGPGTRLTVT.

CDR3 protein: CSADSGTRGPQETQYF. CDR3 DNA sequence: TGCAGTGCCGACTCCGGGACTAGGGGTCCCCAAGAGACCCAGTACTTC. The chain has TRBV20-1 and TRBJ2-5, with TRBD2 identical over 8 bases. Germline CDR1 DFQATT, CDR2 SNEGSKA (reference sequence). The CDR3 spans 16 residues. The ends lost 6 bases at V and 1 base at J; junction bases unmatched: 13.

This clonotype appeared many times. CDR3 amino acids: CAWRSWRASYEQYF. CDR3 nucleotide sequence: TGTGCCTGGAGGTCATGGCGGGCTTCCTACGAGCAGTACTTC. The chain employs TRBV30 and TRBJ2-7; a possible D gene is TRBD2 (5 bases). Trimming stripped 3 bases from V and 1 base from J, with 13 bases between. The CDR3 extends over 14 amino acids. Germline V gene sequence: CDR1 GTSNPN, CDR2 SVGIG (reference sequence).

In this sample, this clonotype turned up a few times. The rearrangement uses TRBV20-1 and TRBJ1-5; TRBD1 aligns across 7 bases. With V trimmed by 6 bases and J by 0 bases, 11 bases remained unmatched. Germline V gene lookup returns CDR1 DFQATT and CDR2 SNEGSKA (reference sequence). The CDR3 is 16 amino acids. The CDR3 protein is CSARTGQAYSNQPQHF. DNA of the CDR3: TGCAGTGCCAGGACAGGCCAAGCCTATAGCAATCAGCCCCAGCATTTT.

The chain couples TRBV5-8 to TRBJ2-7; possible D gene TRBD2, 6 bases. CDR3 length: 15 amino acids. V lost 3 bases to trimming and J lost 0 bases, with 13 bases between them. Germline V lookup: CDR1 SGHTS, CDR2 YDEGEE. The CDR3 sequence is CASSSSGTSSYEQYF. CDR3 nucleotide sequence: TGTGCCAGCAGCTCCAGTGGGACTTCCTCCTACGAGCAGTACTTC.